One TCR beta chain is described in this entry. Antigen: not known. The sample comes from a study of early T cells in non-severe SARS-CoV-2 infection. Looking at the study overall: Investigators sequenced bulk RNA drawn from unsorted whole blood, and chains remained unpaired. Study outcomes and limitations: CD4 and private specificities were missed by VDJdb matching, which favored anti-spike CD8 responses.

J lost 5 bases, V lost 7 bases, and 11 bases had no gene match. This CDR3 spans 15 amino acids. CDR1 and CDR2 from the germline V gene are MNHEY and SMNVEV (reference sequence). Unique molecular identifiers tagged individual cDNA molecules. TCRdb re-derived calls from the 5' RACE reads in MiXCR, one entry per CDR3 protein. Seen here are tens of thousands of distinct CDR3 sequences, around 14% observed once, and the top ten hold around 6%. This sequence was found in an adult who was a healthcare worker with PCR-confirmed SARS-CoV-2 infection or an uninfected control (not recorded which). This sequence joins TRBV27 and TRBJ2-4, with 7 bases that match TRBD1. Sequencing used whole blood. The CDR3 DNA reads TGTGCCAGCACCCGACAGGGCGACGTCCAAAACATTCAGTACTTC. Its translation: CASTRQGDVQNIQYF.